Shown below are 20 T cell receptor beta chains from a single sample sequenced in a study of blood T cell repertoires in COVID-19. The protocol was immunoSEQ multiplex PCR, while the TCRdb copy is restricted to in-frame clones and leaves out a portion. This table holds fewer than 150,000 clones, more than 75% found once. Sequenced material: peripheral blood. Every receptor here comes from a woman aged 45-65 years who had recovered from COVID-19.

The chain combines TRBV24-1 with TRBJ2-7; the match to TRBD1 covers 7 bases. V shed 7 bases and J 7 bases; nucleotides not matched to a gene: 12. The germline V gene has CDR1 KGHDR and CDR2 SFDVKD. The CDR3 covers 14 residues. In nucleotides, the CDR3 is TGTGCCACCAGCGAAGGGACAGTCAGAGGGGAGCAGTACTTC. This sequence encodes CATSEGTVRGEQYF.

The sample holds a few counts of this clone. This chain uses TRBV7-3 with TRBJ1-1; 7 bases are shared with TRBD1. The ends lost 5 bases at V and 10 bases at J; junction bases unmatched: 19. Germline V lookup: CDR1 SGHTA, CDR2 FQGTGA. CDR3 size: 16 residues. DNA for the CDR3: TGTGCCAGCAGCCCGACCGGGACAGCTCATTCTCTCGGAGCTTTCTTT. Its translation: CASSPTGTAHSLGAFF.

The chain has TRBV11-2 and TRBJ1-4; TRBD1 agrees at 7 bases. J was trimmed by 8 bases and V by 5 bases; bases with no gene match: 11. Germline V lookup: CDR1 SGHAT, CDR2 FQNNGV. CDR3 size: 15 residues. The CDR3 DNA reads TGTGCCAGCAGCGAAACAGGGGTTTTTCGCGAAAAACTGTTTTTT. It translates to CASSETGVFREKLFF. The full variable domain, completed using reference TRBV11-2 and TRBJ1-4, is EAGVAQSPRYKIIEKRQSVAFWCNPISGHATLYWYQQILGQGPKLLIQFQNNGVVDDSQLPKDRFSAERLKGVDSTLKIQPAKLEDSAVYLCASSETGVFREKLFFGSGTQLSVL.

The rearrangement uses TRBV5-1 and TRBJ2-1; TRBD1 matches at 8 bases. The CDR3 sequence is 16 residues long. After removal of 4 bases from V and 5 bases from J, the junction contained 11 bases not matched to a gene. CDR1 is SGHRS and CDR2 is YFSETQ in the germline V gene. In DNA, the CDR3 is TGCGCCAGCAGCAGGTTGACAGGGGAGTATAACAATGAGCAGTTCTTC. Protein: CASSRLTGEYNNEQFF.

The DNA for the CDR3 is TGTGCCAGCAGTGAAGTGGGAGGACAGGGGAATTCACCCCTCCACTTT. Its translation is CASSEVGGQGNSPLHF. This chain uses TRBV6-1 with TRBJ1-6, with 9 bases aligning to TRBD1. The CDR3 length is 16 residues. Unmatched junction bases numbered 5, after V lost 1 base and J lost 7 bases. The germline V gene has CDR1 MNHNS and CDR2 SASEGT.

This clone was observed a handful of times. The rearrangement links TRBV4-2 to TRBJ2-2, with D possibly being TRBD1 (5 bases). The CDR3 contains 14 residues. Trimming pared 9 bases from V and 1 base from J, leaving 12 bases between. Germline CDR1 reads LGHNA; CDR2 reads YNFKEQ. CDR3: CASRATGNTGELFF. The DNA for the CDR3 is TGTGCCAGTCGCGCAACAGGGAACACCGGGGAGCTGTTTTTT.

The chain links TRBV10-3 to TRBJ2-7; D is perhaps TRBD2 (6 bases). In germline, CDR1 is ENHRY, CDR2 SYGVKD. The CDR3 length is 20 residues. The germline V and J ends were trimmed by 2 bases and 2 bases, with 28 bases remaining between them. CDR3 sequence (DNA): TGTGCCATCAGTGAGAGTGAGGCCCTGGGATGGCGGGATAAGGCCTACGAGCAGTACTTC. Amino acid sequence: CAISESEALGWRDKAYEQYF.

V gene TRBV19 combines with J gene TRBJ2-2; perhaps TRBD1 as D (6 bases). This CDR3 has 14 residues. Germline CDR1 is LNHDA and CDR2 is SQIVND (reference sequence). V gave up 5 bases and J gave up 5 bases, with 12 bases separating them. The CDR3 region is CASSPWDTTGELFF. The CDR3 coding sequence is TGTGCCAGTAGTCCGTGGGACACTACCGGGGAGCTGTTTTTT.

The table lists this clone with a count of one. The chain recombines TRBV7-2 with TRBJ1-6, with D hard to call. V lost 5 bases to trimming and J lost 7 bases, with 6 bases between them. This CDR3 contains 12 residues. Germline-derived CDR1 and CDR2 are SGHTA and FQGNSA. DNA for the CDR3: TGTGCCAGCAGCCAGGCCAATTCACCCCTCCACTTT. It is translated as CASSQANSPLHF.

The chain carries TRBV24-1 and TRBJ2-1, with D possibly matching TRBD1 (6 bases). Germline lookup yields CDR1 KGHDR and CDR2 SFDVKD. The length of the CDR3 is 14 residues. V shed 5 bases and J shed 7 bases, with 14 bases lying between them. CDR3 nucleotides: TGTGCCACCAGTGTAGGGGGTTTCTGGAATGAGCAGTTCTTC. Its protein is CATSVGGFWNEQFF.

This clone was seen once. The rearrangement joins TRBV28 to TRBJ1-2; a possible D gene is TRBD1 (6 bases). The CDR3 loop spans 21 amino acids. Germline V CDR1 and CDR2: MDHEN, SYDVKM. The V end was cut by 5 bases, the J end by 4 bases, with 35 bases between. The chain's CDR3 is CASSLLGEVRQAPSWIYGYTF. The CDR3 nucleotides are TGTGCCAGCAGTCTCCTCGGTGAGGTCCGACAGGCGCCTTCCTGGATCTATGGCTACACCTTC.

The genes are TRBV3-1 (or the pseudogene TRBV3-2) and TRBJ2-7, with D possibly being TRBD2 (5 bases). The CDR3 has 14 amino acids. In germline, CDR1 is LGHDT, CDR2 YNNKEL (reference sequence). Trimming shortened V by 6 bases and J by 2 bases, and 14 bases separated the two germline ends. The CDR3 spells CASSHNSGAYEQYF. The CDR3 nucleotides read TGTGCCAGCAGTCATAACTCCGGGGCCTACGAGCAGTACTTC.

Here the CDR3 DNA reads TGCGCCAGCAGGAACGGACTAGCGGGGAACAATGAGCAGTTCTTC. This encodes CASRNGLAGNNEQFF. The chain employs TRBV4-1 and TRBJ2-1; 12 bases map to TRBD2. The germline V gene has CDR1 MGHRA and CDR2 YSYEKL. Trimming cost V 6 bases and J 5 bases; bases outside gene matches: 5. The CDR3 loop spans 15 amino acids.

V and J are TRBV7-8 and TRBJ2-1; perhaps TRBD2 as D (7 bases). The germline gives CDR1 SGHVS, CDR2 FQNEAQ. This CDR3 has 15 amino acids. Trimming took 5 bases from V and 7 from J, leaving 18 bases between them. The CDR3 nucleotides are TGTGCCAGCAGCCCAAGGGGGGGGACTCAAAATGAGCAGTTCTTC. Translated: CASSPRGGTQNEQFF.

The gene calls are TRBV5-1 and TRBJ2-6; D not certain. Trimming pared 0 bases from V and 0 bases from J, leaving 7 bases between. Germline V gives CDR1 SGHRS, CDR2 YFSETQ. The CDR3 sequence is 16 residues long. The CDR3 sequence is CASSLGAFSGANVLTF. The DNA of the CDR3 is TGCGCCAGCAGCTTGGGAGCGTTCTCTGGGGCCAACGTCCTGACTTTC.

The chain uses TRBV5-1 and TRBJ1-5, with a weak D call TRBD1 (5 bases). Germline-derived CDR1 and CDR2 are SGHRS and YFSETQ. CDR3 size: 15 residues. Trimming cost V 2 bases and J 2 bases, with 11 bases left between them. CDR3 sequence (DNA): TGCGCCAGCAGCTTCGACGGGGGACGCAATCAGCCCCAGCATTTT. Amino acids: CASSFDGGRNQPQHF.

This clone appeared once. The V gene is TRBV2, the J gene TRBJ2-2, with 9 nucleotides matching TRBD1. CDR1 SNHLY and CDR2 FYNNEI come from the germline V gene. J gave up 4 bases and V 7 bases, and 7 bases lay outside the gene matches. The CDR3 sequence is 15 residues long. The CDR3 here is CASKSQGAVTGELFF. CDR3 sequence (DNA): TGTGCCAGCAAGTCACAGGGGGCGGTCACCGGGGAGCTGTTTTTT.

CDR3 sequence reads: CASSLDYQQETQYF. The CDR3 DNA sequence: TGTGCCAGCAGCTTAGACTACCAACAAGAGACCCAGTACTTC. The rearrangement links TRBV5-8 to TRBJ2-5, with a tentative D call TRBD2 (5 bases). V was cut by 2 bases and J by 2 bases, with 10 bases left in between. CDR1 is SGHTS and CDR2 is YDEGEE in the germline V gene. The CDR3 extends over 14 amino acids.

The chain has TRBV10-3 and TRBJ1-4; 7 bases align to TRBD1. The V and J ends lost 10 bases and 1 base, in that order; junction bases with no gene match: 9. Germline-derived CDR1 and CDR2 are ENHRY and SYGVKD. The CDR3 length is 15 residues. In DNA, the CDR3 is TGTGCCACCTACAGGGGCGAGGGAACTAATGAAAAACTGTTTTTT. It yields the protein CATYRGEGTNEKLFF.

J is TRBJ2-6 and V is TRBV30; D is possibly TRBD1 (5 bases). The CDR3 contains 13 residues. The V end lost 5 bases, the J end lost 4 bases, and 9 bases lay between the germline ends. Germline V lookup: CDR1 GTSNPN, CDR2 SVGIG (reference sequence). CDR3 sequence: CAWDSGGANVLTF. The CDR3 DNA follows: TGTGCCTGGGACAGTGGAGGGGCCAACGTCCTGACTTTC.